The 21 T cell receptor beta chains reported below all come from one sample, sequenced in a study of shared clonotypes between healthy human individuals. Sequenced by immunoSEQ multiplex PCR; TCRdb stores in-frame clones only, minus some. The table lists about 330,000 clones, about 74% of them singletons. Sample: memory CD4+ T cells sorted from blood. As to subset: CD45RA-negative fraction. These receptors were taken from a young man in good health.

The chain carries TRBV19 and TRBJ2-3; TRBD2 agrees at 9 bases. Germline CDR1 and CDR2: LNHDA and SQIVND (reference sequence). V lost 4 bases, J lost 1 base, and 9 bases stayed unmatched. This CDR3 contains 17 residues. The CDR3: CASSRGPGGRGTDTQYF. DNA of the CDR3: TGTGCCAGTAGTAGGGGCCCAGGCGGGAGGGGCACAGATACGCAGTATTTT.

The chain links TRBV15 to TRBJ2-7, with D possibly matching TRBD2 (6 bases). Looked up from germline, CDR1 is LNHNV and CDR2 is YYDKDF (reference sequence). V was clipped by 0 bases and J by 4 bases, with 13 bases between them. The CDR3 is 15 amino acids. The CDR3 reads CATSREEGKSYEQYF. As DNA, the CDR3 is TGTGCCACCAGCAGAGAGGAGGGGAAGTCTTACGAGCAGTACTTC.

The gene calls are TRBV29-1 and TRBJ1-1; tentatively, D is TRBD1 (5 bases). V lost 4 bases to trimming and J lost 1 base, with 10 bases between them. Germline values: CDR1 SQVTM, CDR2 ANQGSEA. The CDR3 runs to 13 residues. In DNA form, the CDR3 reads TGCAGCGTTGGTGGGGGACCGAACACTGAAGCTTTCTTT. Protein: CSVGGGPNTEAFF. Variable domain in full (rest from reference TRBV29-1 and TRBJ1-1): SAVISQKPSRDICQRGTSLTIQCQVDSQVTMMFWYRQQPGQSLTLIATANQGSEATYESGFVIDKFPISRPNLTFSTLTVSNMSPEDSSIYLCSVGGGPNTEAFFGQGTRLTVV.

The CDR3 reads CASSFNGRAGSEQFF. The CDR3 DNA follows: TGCGCCAGCAGCTTCAATGGGCGGGCGGGTAGTGAGCAGTTCTTC. This sequence joins TRBV5-1 and TRBJ2-1, with D perhaps TRBD2 (5 bases). Germline V CDR1 and CDR2: SGHRS, YFSETQ. CDR3 size: 15 residues. Trimming took 2 bases from V and 9 from J, leaving 18 bases between them.

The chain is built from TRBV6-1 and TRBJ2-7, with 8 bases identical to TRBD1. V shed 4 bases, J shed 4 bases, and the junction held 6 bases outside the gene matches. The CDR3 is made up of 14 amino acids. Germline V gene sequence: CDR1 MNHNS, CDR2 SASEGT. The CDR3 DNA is TGTGCCAGCAGTGTAGGGACAGGACCTTACGAGCAGTACTTC. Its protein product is CASSVGTGPYEQYF.

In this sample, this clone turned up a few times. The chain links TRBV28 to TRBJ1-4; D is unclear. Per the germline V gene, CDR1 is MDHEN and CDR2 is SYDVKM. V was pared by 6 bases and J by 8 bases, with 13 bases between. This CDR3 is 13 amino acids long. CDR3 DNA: TGTGCCAGCAGACCTTCAGGCCTGGAAAAACTGTTTTTT. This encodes CASRPSGLEKLFF.

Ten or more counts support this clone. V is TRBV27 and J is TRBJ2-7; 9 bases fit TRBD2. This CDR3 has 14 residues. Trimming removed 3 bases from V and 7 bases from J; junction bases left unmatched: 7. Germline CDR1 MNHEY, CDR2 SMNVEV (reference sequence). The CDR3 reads CASSLAGTSQEQYF. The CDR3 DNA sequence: TGTGCCAGCAGTTTGGCCGGGACTAGCCAGGAGCAGTACTTC.

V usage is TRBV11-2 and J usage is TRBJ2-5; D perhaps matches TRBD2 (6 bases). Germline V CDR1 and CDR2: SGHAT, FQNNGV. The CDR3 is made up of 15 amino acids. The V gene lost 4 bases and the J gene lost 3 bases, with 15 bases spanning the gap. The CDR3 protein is CASSSLADYKETQYF. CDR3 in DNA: TGTGCCAGCAGCTCGCTGGCGGACTACAAAGAGACCCAGTACTTC. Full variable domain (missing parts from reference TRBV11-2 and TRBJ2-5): EAGVAQSPRYKIIEKRQSVAFWCNPISGHATLYWYQQILGQGPKLLIQFQNNGVVDDSQLPKDRFSAERLKGVDSTLKIQPAKLEDSAVYLCASSSLADYKETQYFGPGTRLLVL.

DNA for the CDR3: TGTGCCAGCAGTTACTCCTGGACAAACACTGAAGCTTTCTTT. This gives the protein CASSYSWTNTEAFF. The rearrangement links TRBV6-5 to TRBJ1-1, with D possibly being TRBD1 (5 bases). With 0 bases removed from V and 2 bases from J, the gap between germline ends came to 7 bases. The CDR3 has 14 residues. Germline V lookup: CDR1 MNHEY, CDR2 SVGAGI.

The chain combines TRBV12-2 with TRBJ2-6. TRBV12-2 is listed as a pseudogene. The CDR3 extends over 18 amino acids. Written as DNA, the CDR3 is TGTGCAAGTCGCATCTCCAGCTCCACACAAAGTCGGGCCAACGTCCTGACTTTC. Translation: CASRISSSTQSRANVLTF.

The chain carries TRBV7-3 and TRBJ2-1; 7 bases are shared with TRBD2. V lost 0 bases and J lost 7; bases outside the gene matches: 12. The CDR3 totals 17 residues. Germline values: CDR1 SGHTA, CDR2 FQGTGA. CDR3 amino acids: CASSLTPGASGRNEQFF. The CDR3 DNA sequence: TGTGCCAGCAGCTTAACCCCCGGTGCTAGCGGTCGTAATGAGCAGTTCTTC.

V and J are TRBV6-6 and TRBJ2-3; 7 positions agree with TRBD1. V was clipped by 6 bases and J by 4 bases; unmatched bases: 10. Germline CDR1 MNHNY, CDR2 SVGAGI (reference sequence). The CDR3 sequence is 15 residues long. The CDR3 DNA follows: TGTGCCAGCAGACTGACAGGGATGGGGGCAGATACGCAGTATTTT. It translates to CASRLTGMGADTQYF.

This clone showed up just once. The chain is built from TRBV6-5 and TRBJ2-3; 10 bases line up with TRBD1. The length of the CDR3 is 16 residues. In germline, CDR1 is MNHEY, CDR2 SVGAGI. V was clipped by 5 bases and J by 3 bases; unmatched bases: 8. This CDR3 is CASSNYRDRGTDTQYF. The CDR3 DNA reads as TGTGCCAGCAGTAACTATCGGGACAGGGGAACAGATACGCAGTATTTT.

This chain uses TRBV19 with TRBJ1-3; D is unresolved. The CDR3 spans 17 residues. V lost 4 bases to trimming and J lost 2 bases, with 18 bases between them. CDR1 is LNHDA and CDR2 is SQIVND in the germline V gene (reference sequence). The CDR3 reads CASSTSSGRTTGNTIYF. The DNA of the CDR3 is TGTGCCAGTAGTACCTCCTCCGGCAGAACAACTGGAAACACCATATATTTT.

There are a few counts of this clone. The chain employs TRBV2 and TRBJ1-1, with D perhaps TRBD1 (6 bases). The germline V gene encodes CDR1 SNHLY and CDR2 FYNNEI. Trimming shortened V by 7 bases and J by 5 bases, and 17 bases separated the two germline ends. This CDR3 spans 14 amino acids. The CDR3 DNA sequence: TGTGCCAGCACCGAATCGACAGGAAGTACTGAAGCTTTCTTT. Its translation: CASTESTGSTEAFF.

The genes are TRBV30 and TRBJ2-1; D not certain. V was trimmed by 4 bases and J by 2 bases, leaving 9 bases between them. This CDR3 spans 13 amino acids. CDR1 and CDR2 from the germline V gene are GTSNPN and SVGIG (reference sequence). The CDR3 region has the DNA TGTGCCTGGACCGAACGACCCTACAATGAGCAGTTCTTC. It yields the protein CAWTERPYNEQFF.

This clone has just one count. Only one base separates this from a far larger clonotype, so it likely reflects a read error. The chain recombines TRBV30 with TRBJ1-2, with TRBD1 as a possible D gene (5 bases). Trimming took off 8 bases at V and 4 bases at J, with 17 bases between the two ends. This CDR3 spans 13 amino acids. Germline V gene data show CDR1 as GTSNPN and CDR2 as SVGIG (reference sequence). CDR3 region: CARQRGDSYGYTF. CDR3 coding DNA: TGTGCCCGACAGCGGGGAGATAGCTATGGCTACACCTTC.

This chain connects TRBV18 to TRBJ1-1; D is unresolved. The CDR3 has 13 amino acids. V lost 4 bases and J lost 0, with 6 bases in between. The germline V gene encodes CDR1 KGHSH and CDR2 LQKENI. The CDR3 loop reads CASSQGMNTEAFF. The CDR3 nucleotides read TGTGCCAGCTCACAGGGTATGAACACTGAAGCTTTCTTT.

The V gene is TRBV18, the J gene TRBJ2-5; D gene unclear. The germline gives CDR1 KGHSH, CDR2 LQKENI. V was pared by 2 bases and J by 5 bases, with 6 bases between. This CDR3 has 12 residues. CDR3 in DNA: TGTGCCAGCTCACCAAACTTCGAGACCCAGTACTTC. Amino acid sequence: CASSPNFETQYF.

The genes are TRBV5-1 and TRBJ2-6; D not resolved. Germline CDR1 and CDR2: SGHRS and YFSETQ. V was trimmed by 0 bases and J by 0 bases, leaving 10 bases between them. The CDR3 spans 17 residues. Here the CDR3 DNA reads TGCGCCAGCAGCTTGGGGGATTTGAGCTCTGGGGCCAACGTCCTGACTTTC. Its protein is CASSLGDLSSGANVLTF.

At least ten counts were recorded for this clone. The CDR3 here is CASSHKQGLQETQYF. CDR3 sequence (DNA): TGCGCCAGCAGCCACAAACAGGGGCTTCAAGAGACCCAGTACTTC. This chain links TRBV4-1 with TRBJ2-5; 7 bases align to TRBD1. V shed 3 bases, J shed 2 bases, and the junction held 6 bases outside the gene matches. Looked up from germline, CDR1 is MGHRA and CDR2 is YSYEKL. This CDR3 region has 15 residues.